This T cell receptor beta chain stems from a study of blood T cell repertoires in COVID-19. Study summary: The analysed material was cDNA or gDNA that came from T cells, B-cell-depleted T cells, or PBMCs.

In the study's own analysis: Reference gene primer amplification gave nucleated cell count estimates. Only in-frame clones appear in the TCRdb table, and some are missing; sequencing was by immunoSEQ multiplex PCR. The V and J calls and clone size come from that table; D and trimming were worked out from the DNA. The sample consists of about 180,000 clones, about 85% of them appearing once. CDR3 length: 13 residues. Unmatched junction bases numbered 2, after V lost 2 bases and J lost 11 bases. The germline V gene has CDR1 MGHRA and CDR2 YSYEKL. J is TRBJ2-3 and V is TRBV4-1; 12 bases are shared with TRBD2. The sample taken for sequencing was peripheral blood. The TCR comes from a person between 65 and 79 years old with COVID-19, enrolled during active disease. CDR3: CASSQLTSGGQYF. The DNA for the CDR3 is TGCGCCAGCAGCCAACTGACTAGCGGGGGGCAGTATTTT.